The next 18 T cell receptor beta chains were all read from a single sample in a study of blood T cell repertoires in COVID-19. Data came from immunoSEQ multiplex PCR; TCRdb stores just in-frame clones and leaves some out. The sample consists of about 320,000 clones, 75% to 90% of them appearing once. Material: PBMCs or T cells enriched from blood (not recorded which). These receptors were obtained from a man in his sixties who had recovered from COVID-19.

This clone was seen just once. CDR3 DNA: TGTGCCAGCAGTTTGGGCCCAAACAGGCTTTATGGCTACACCTTC. This translates into CASSLGPNRLYGYTF. The chain joins TRBV27 to TRBJ1-2, with a possible D match to TRBD1 (5 bases). Germline V gene lookup returns CDR1 MNHEY and CDR2 SMNVEV (reference sequence). CDR3 length: 15 residues. Trimming stripped 3 bases from V and 5 bases from J, with 16 bases between.

The chain links TRBV5-1 to TRBJ2-7; 8 nucleotides align to TRBD1. Trimming removed 2 bases from V and 4 bases from J; junction bases left unmatched: 8. Per germline, CDR1 SGHRS and CDR2 YFSETQ. This CDR3 spans 15 amino acids. The CDR3 loop reads CASSFSRGLKYEQYF. CDR3 nucleotides: TGCGCCAGCAGCTTTTCCAGGGGGCTAAAGTACGAGCAGTACTTC.

This clone has just a few counts. Within the sample, other DNA sequences also encode this same CDR3. The chain joins TRBV7-2 to TRBJ1-4, with D maybe TRBD1 (5 bases). The CDR3 loop spans 15 amino acids. Germline-derived CDR1 and CDR2 are SGHTA and FQGNSA. Trimming took 2 bases from V and 2 from J, leaving 9 bases between them. CDR3 amino acids: CASSLSRATNEKLFF. The CDR3 nucleotides are TGTGCCAGCAGCTTAAGCAGGGCTACTAATGAAAAACTGTTTTTT.

V is TRBV2 and J is TRBJ2-5, with TRBD1 matching 7 bases. Per germline, CDR1 SNHLY and CDR2 FYNNEI. V dropped 7 bases and J dropped 5; count of bases not matched to a gene: 10. The CDR3 extends over 14 amino acids. DNA of the CDR3: TGTGCCAGCATTCCGGGACAGCCCCATGAGACCCAGTACTTC. Translation gives CASIPGQPHETQYF.

V usage is TRBV7-3 and J usage is TRBJ2-3; 10 nucleotides agree with TRBD1. CDR1 SGHTA and CDR2 FQGTGA come from the germline V gene. The CDR3 has 16 amino acids. The junction had 10 bases not matched to a gene; V was cut back by 6 bases and J by 4 bases. CDR3 protein: CASSSKTGTGADTQYF. The CDR3 nucleotides are TGTGCCAGCAGTTCAAAGACCGGGACAGGGGCAGATACGCAGTATTTT.

The genes are TRBV5-1 and TRBJ2-3; D unclear. Trimming pared 4 bases from V and 2 bases from J, leaving 11 bases between. CDR1 is SGHRS, CDR2 YFSETQ, per germline. CDR3 length: 14 residues. The CDR3 spells CASSPAANTDTQYF. The CDR3 nucleotides are TGCGCCAGCAGCCCGGCGGCCAACACAGATACGCAGTATTTT.

V usage is TRBV23-1 and J usage is TRBJ2-6; 7 bases are a match to TRBD1. TRBV23-1 is designated an ORF whose function remains uncertain. CDR3 size: 20 residues. V lost 8 bases, J lost 0 bases, and 19 bases stayed unmatched. The CDR3 sequence is CASLRTGRIELRSGANVLTF. Here the CDR3 DNA reads TGCGCCAGCCTTCGGACAGGACGTATCGAGTTACGCTCTGGGGCCAACGTCCTGACTTTC.

V gene TRBV6-5 combines with J gene TRBJ1-5; D is uncertain. The length of the CDR3 is 14 residues. Germline CDR1 is MNHEY and CDR2 is SVGAGI. V dropped 5 bases and J dropped 6 bases, with 14 bases sitting between them. The CDR3 DNA sequence: TGTGCCAGCAGTCCTAATGGTATCGGTCAGCCCCAGCATTTT. The encoded protein is CASSPNGIGQPQHF.

The chain combines TRBV6-5 with TRBJ2-7; 7 bases map to TRBD1. Unmatched junction bases numbered 6, after V lost 5 bases and J lost 2 bases. In germline, CDR1 is MNHEY, CDR2 SVGAGI. This CDR3 spans 14 amino acids. This CDR3 is CASSPRTGTYEQYF. Written as DNA, the CDR3 is TGTGCCAGCAGTCCCAGGACAGGTACCTACGAGCAGTACTTC.

This clone showed up just once. The rearrangement uses TRBV19 and TRBJ2-2, with 8 bases identical to TRBD2. The CDR3 consists of 15 residues. Unmatched junction bases numbered 9, after V lost 8 bases and J lost 4 bases. Looked up from germline, CDR1 is LNHDA and CDR2 is SQIVND (reference sequence). This CDR3 reads CASLRSGIATGELFF. The CDR3 coding sequence is TGTGCCAGTCTCCGTAGCGGGATAGCCACCGGGGAGCTGTTTTTT.

V gene TRBV3-1 (or the pseudogene TRBV3-2) combines with J gene TRBJ1-5; 10 bases align to TRBD1. The CDR3 runs 14 residues. Trimming at V came to 4 bases and at J to 4 bases, leaving 1 base not matched to a gene. Germline V gives CDR1 LGHDT, CDR2 YNNKEL (reference sequence). DNA for the CDR3: TGTGCCAGCAGCCGACAGGGGGCTAATCAGCCCCAGCATTTT. Protein product: CASSRQGANQPQHF.

This chain links TRBV7-3 with TRBJ1-6; D is perhaps TRBD1 (5 bases). The V end lost 0 bases, the J end lost 7 bases, and 13 bases lay between the germline ends. The germline gives CDR1 SGHTA, CDR2 FQGTGA. The CDR3 is 16 amino acids. CDR3 amino acids: CASSLTSRGSNSPLHF. Written as DNA, the CDR3 is TGTGCCAGCAGCTTAACGAGCCGGGGGAGCAATTCACCCCTCCACTTT. The full variable domain, rest sourced from reference TRBV7-3 and TRBJ1-6, is GAGVSQTPSNKVTEKGKYVELRCDPISGHTALYWYRQSLGQGPEFLIYFQGTGAADDSGLPNDRFFAVRPEGSVSTLKIQRTERGDSAVYLCASSLTSRGSNSPLHFGNGTRLTVT.

This rearrangement joins TRBV5-6 to TRBJ1-5; D is uncertain. The V end was cut by 4 bases, the J end by 2 bases, with 13 bases between. The V gene's germline CDR1 is SGHDT and CDR2 YYEEEE. The CDR3 loop spans 15 amino acids. The CDR3 coding sequence is TGTGCCAGCAGCCGCTCGGGTATCGGCAATCAGCCCCAGCATTTT. Translated: CASSRSGIGNQPQHF.

The CDR3, as DNA: TGCAGTGCTAGTTATATTAGGGGTGAGCAGTTCTTC. It encodes CSASYIRGEQFF. The chain has TRBV20-1 and TRBJ2-1; D possibly corresponds to TRBD1 (5 bases). Per the germline V gene, CDR1 is DFQATT and CDR2 is SNEGSKA (reference sequence). The CDR3 is made up of 12 amino acids. The V gene lost 3 bases and the J gene lost 9 bases, with 12 bases spanning the gap.

The rearrangement uses TRBV7-9 and TRBJ2-2; TRBD1 aligns across 7 bases. Germline V CDR1 and CDR2: SEHNR, FQNEAQ (reference sequence). This CDR3 spans 15 amino acids. Germline trimming cut 0 bases from V and 6 bases from J; bases unmatched to any gene: 4. The CDR3 loop is CASSLAGQVAGELFF. In DNA form, the CDR3 reads TGTGCCAGCAGCTTAGCAGGACAGGTGGCCGGGGAGCTGTTTTTT. The full variable domain, completed using reference TRBV7-9 and TRBJ2-2, is DTGVSQNPRHKITKRGQNVTFRCDPISEHNRLYWYRQTLGQGPEFLTYFQNEAQLEKSRLLSDRFSAERPKGSFSTLEIQRTEQGDSAMYLCASSLAGQVAGELFFGEGSRLTVL.

The J gene is TRBJ2-7, the V gene TRBV2; maybe TRBD2 (5 bases). CDR3 size: 14 residues. Germline V gene lookup returns CDR1 SNHLY and CDR2 FYNNEI. V was cut by 8 bases and J by 2 bases, with 16 bases left in between. This CDR3 is CASGFRGLAYEQYF. In DNA, the CDR3 is TGTGCCAGCGGATTTCGAGGGCTTGCCTACGAGCAGTACTTC.

The chain joins TRBV10-3 to TRBJ1-1; D is uncertain. Germline CDR1 reads ENHRY; CDR2 reads SYGVKD. CDR3 length: 14 amino acids. V shed 2 bases and J shed 1 base, with 8 bases lying between them. The CDR3 reads CAISERERNTEAFF. CDR3 nucleotide sequence: TGTGCCATCAGTGAGCGTGAGAGGAACACTGAAGCTTTCTTT.

This clone was seen once. The J gene is TRBJ2-3, the V gene TRBV20-1; TRBD2 aligns across 11 bases. CDR1 is DFQATT, CDR2 SNEGSKA, per germline (reference sequence). Unmatched junction bases numbered 10, after V lost 3 bases and J lost 5 bases. CDR3 size: 16 residues. CDR3 DNA sequence: TGCAGTGCTAGTCTGGTAGCGGGAGGGCCGGAAGATACGCAGTATTTT. Translating it yields CSASLVAGGPEDTQYF.